The 4 T cell receptor beta chains below were found in one sample sequenced in a study of cytomegalovirus exposure and HLA in healthy donors. The primer mix had 60 Vbeta and 13 Jbeta primers. Clones were read by immunoSEQ multiplex PCR, and TCRdb kept only the in-frame ones, dropping some. The table includes roughly 180,000 clones, roughly 80% detected once. The specimen was PBMCs. The source of these receptors is a girl aged 5-17 years in good health and CMV-seropositive.

This clone came up a few times. CDR3 in amino acids: CASSVGAGPFYNEQFF. For the CDR3, the DNA is TGTGCCAGCAGCGTAGGGGCGGGCCCCTTCTACAATGAGCAGTTCTTC. This chain joins TRBV9 and TRBJ2-1; D might be TRBD2 (5 bases). Germline V gene lookup returns CDR1 SGDLS and CDR2 YYNGEE. V was cut by 0 bases and J by 3 bases, with 13 bases left in between. The CDR3 is 16 residues long.

The V gene is TRBV7-9, the J gene TRBJ2-7; the D is unclear. The length of the CDR3 is 15 residues. Germline V gene data show CDR1 as SEHNR and CDR2 as FQNEAQ (reference sequence). V was pared by 1 base and J by 4 bases, with 14 bases between. CDR3 nucleotide sequence: TGTGCCAGCAGCTTAGGGCAGGCTTGGCAGTACGAGCAGTACTTC. It encodes CASSLGQAWQYEQYF.

V gene TRBV4-1 combines with J gene TRBJ1-1; D might be TRBD1 (6 bases). The length of the CDR3 is 14 residues. Trimming shortened V by 6 bases and J by 6 bases, and 17 bases separated the two germline ends. Germline assignment: CDR1 MGHRA and CDR2 YSYEKL. DNA for the CDR3: TGCGCCAGCAGGCCTACAGGGTCATTTTCTGAAGCTTTCTTT. It codes for CASRPTGSFSEAFF.

This clone was recorded only once. The J gene is TRBJ2-5, the V gene TRBV9; 9 bases map to TRBD2. This CDR3 contains 17 residues. Trimming at V came to 4 bases and at J to 2 bases, leaving 12 bases not matched to a gene. From germline, CDR1 is SGDLS and CDR2 YYNGEE. The CDR3 DNA follows: TGTGCCAGCAGCCAGATCCCAGGGACTAGCTATCAAGAGACCCAGTACTTC. Translating gives CASSQIPGTSYQETQYF.